These T cell receptor beta chains were read from a single sample in a study of CD8 T cells in ankylosing spondylitis. MiXCR, run by TCRdb on the 5' RACE reads, gives a single entry per CDR3 protein. There are under 250,000 distinct CDR3 sequences in the sample; 32% occur only once, and 4% to 5% lies in the top ten. The sequenced sample consisted of blood, either unsorted or a sorted T cell fraction (not recorded which). All receptors derive from a male donor with ankylosing spondylitis or in good health (not recorded which). Both conserved end residues are part of each CDR3.

TRBV29-1,CSPSLKGQGNYEQYF
TRBV18,CASSPGTGNLYEQYF
TRBV20-1,CSAGRSGTDNQPQHF
TRBV20-1,CSASYVSQETQYF
TRBV20-1,CSAAPSGGGLTYEQYF
TRBV6-5,CASSYSPGRETQYF
TRBV20-1,CSARRTNYGSNEQFF
TRBV7-3,CASSSRDRPHQPQHF
TRBV20-1,CSASNFGQPDQPQHF
TRBV20-1,CSAPSTGMQPQHF
TRBV20-1,CSASSGGPLGPSPLHF
TRBV5-1,CASSLAHYEQYF
TRBV7-9,CASSPRERLFF
TRBV20-1,CSARDPQGQTLDTQYF
TRBV12-3/TRBV12-4,CASSLVAGVGTDTQYF
TRBV6-1,CATDRGLTDTQYF
TRBV12-3/TRBV12-4,CASSQSINGNEQFF
TRBV12-3/TRBV12-4,CASNQLAGDQETQYF
TRBV9,CASSAGGIITEAFF
TRBV7-9,CASSPHRGEAFF
TRBV11-2,CASSLRSRAEKETQYF
TRBV5-6,CASSLVPFRNYGYTF
TRBV12-3/TRBV12-4,CASSLAFIGEQYF
TRBV5-1,CASSPPGRSQETQYF
TRBV20-1,CSASSQGDQPQHF